Presented here are 3 T cell receptor beta chains from one specimen sequenced in a study of blood T cell repertoires in COVID-19. Generated by immunoSEQ multiplex PCR, the TCRdb table keeps only in-frame clones and is missing some. The repertoire holds around 250,000 clones, about 80% seen once, with less than 5.5% in the top ten. Sequencing was carried out using peripheral blood. The receptors were sampled from a man aged 50 or older with active or convalescent COVID-19.

This clone occurred a few times. CDR3 sequence (DNA): TGTGCCAGCAGTTCCGGGGTCCTTCGAGGCTACACCTTC. Translated: CASSSGVLRGYTF. The V call is TRBV12-3 or TRBV12-4, the J call TRBJ1-2; D uncertain. The CDR3 is made up of 13 amino acids. Trimming took off 4 bases at V and 8 bases at J, with 14 bases between the two ends.

The rearrangement links TRBV28 to TRBJ2-5; a weak D match, TRBD2 (5 bases). CDR1 is MDHEN, CDR2 SYDVKM, per germline. The CDR3 runs 16 residues. V lost 2 bases, J lost 1 base, and 14 bases lay in between. The CDR3 reads CASSLPQGLRQETQYF. DNA for the CDR3: TGTGCCAGCAGTTTACCCCAAGGACTCCGCCAAGAGACCCAGTACTTC.

In its sample, this clone was seen once. V is TRBV28 and J is TRBJ1-3, with TRBD1 matching over 10 bases. The CDR3 sequence is 17 residues long. Germline CDR1 and CDR2: MDHEN and SYDVKM. The V segment lost 2 bases and the J segment 2 bases; nucleotides outside the gene matches: 6. DNA for the CDR3: TGTGCCAGCAGTTTAGGGGTTGGGACAGGGGCTGGAAACACCATATATTTT. Translated: CASSLGVGTGAGNTIYF.